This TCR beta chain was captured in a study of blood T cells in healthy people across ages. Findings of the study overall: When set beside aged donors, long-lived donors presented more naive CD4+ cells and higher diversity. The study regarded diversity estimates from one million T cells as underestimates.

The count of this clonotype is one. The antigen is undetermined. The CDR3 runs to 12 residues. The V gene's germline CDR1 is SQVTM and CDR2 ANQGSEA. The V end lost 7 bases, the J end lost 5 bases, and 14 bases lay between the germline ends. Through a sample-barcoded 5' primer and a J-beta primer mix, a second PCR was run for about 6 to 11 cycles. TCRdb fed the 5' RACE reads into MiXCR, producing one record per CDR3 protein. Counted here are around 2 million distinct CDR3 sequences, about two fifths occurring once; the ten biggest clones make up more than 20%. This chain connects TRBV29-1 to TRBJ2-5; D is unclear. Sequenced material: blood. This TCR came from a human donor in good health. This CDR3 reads CSADRYQETQYF. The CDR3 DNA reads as TGCAGCGCTGACCGGTATCAGGAGACCCAGTACTTC.